Shown below are 8 T cell receptor beta chains from a single sample sequenced in a study of identical twins. TCRdb redid the calling of the 5' RACE reads with MiXCR, one entry per CDR3 protein. This sample yields approximately 1.8 million distinct CDR3 sequences, of which 25% to 35% are seen a single time; over 0.25% belongs to the top ten. Sequences were obtained from cord blood. Receptors were obtained from a newborn girl in good health.

This clonotype has more than one count but fewer than ten. J is TRBJ2-1 and V is TRBV12-3 or TRBV12-4; no clear D gene. The CDR3 has 15 residues. The ends were cut back, 1 base at V and 0 bases at J, with 7 bases in the middle. The CDR3 sequence: CASSLEGRSYNEQFF. The CDR3 coding sequence is TGTGCCAGCAGTTTAGAGGGCCGCTCCTACAATGAGCAGTTCTTC.

This clonotype was seen a single time. The CDR3 loop is CASSLVRLELSTDTQYF. CDR3 nucleotides: TGTGCCAGCAGCTTAGTGCGACTAGAATTGTCCACAGATACGCAGTATTTT. The chain has TRBV7-2 and TRBJ2-3; D may be TRBD2 (6 bases). Germline assignment: CDR1 SGHTA and CDR2 FQGNSA. CDR3 length: 17 amino acids. Trimming took off 1 base at V and 2 bases at J, with 16 bases between the two ends.

The genes are TRBV27 and TRBJ2-3, with D maybe TRBD2 (6 bases). With 5 bases removed from V and 0 bases from J, the gap between germline ends came to 12 bases. There are 15 residues in the CDR3. Germline V gene data show CDR1 as MNHEY and CDR2 as SMNVEV (reference sequence). The CDR3 DNA is TGTGCCAGCAGTGAGAGGAGCGGGAGCACAGATACGCAGTATTTT. This encodes CASSERSGSTDTQYF.

The CDR3 DNA follows: TGTGCCAGCACCGAGCCCAGCGGGAATGAGCAGTTCTTC. The encoded protein is CASTEPSGNEQFF. The rearrangement links TRBV2 to TRBJ2-1; tentatively, D is TRBD2 (6 bases). Germline CDR1 is SNHLY and CDR2 is FYNNEI. The V end was cut by 7 bases, the J end by 7 bases, with 14 bases between. The CDR3 covers 13 residues.

The V and J genes are TRBV20-1 and TRBJ1-1; tentatively, D is TRBD1 (5 bases). Trimming left V 6 bases short and J 1 base short, with 21 bases between. Germline loops: CDR1 DFQATT, CDR2 SNEGSKA (reference sequence). The CDR3 spans 16 residues. CDR3 bases: TGCAGTGCCCGTAAGCCAAGGGGAAGGGCGAACACTGAAGCTTTCTTT. Translation: CSARKPRGRANTEAFF.

This clonotype was picked up a small number of times. The chain combines TRBV20-1 with TRBJ1-2, with D uncertain. The germline V and J ends were trimmed by 0 bases and 7 bases, with 12 bases remaining between them. The CDR3 totals 13 residues. Germline V CDR1 and CDR2: DFQATT, SNEGSKA (reference sequence). As DNA, the CDR3 is TGCAGTGCTAGAGATTGGACGGTTAGTGGCTACACCTTC. Encoded protein: CSARDWTVSGYTF.

The count of this clonotype is one. The chain carries TRBV12-5 and TRBJ2-3; D uncertain. Germline loops: CDR1 LGHNT, CDR2 FRNRAP. Trimming pared 6 bases from V and 0 bases from J, leaving 10 bases between. The CDR3 loop spans 14 amino acids. CDR3 sequence: CASGLQPSTDTQYF. The CDR3 nucleotides read TGTGCTAGTGGCTTACAACCTAGCACAGATACGCAGTATTTT.

This clonotype was observed many times. The chain links TRBV9 to TRBJ2-5; D call uncertain. Trimming stripped 3 bases from V and 2 bases from J, with 8 bases between. The CDR3 consists of 13 residues. Germline CDR1 reads SGDLS; CDR2 reads YYNGEE. CDR3 nucleotide sequence: TGTGCCAGCAGCGCGACTTCTCAAGAGACCCAGTACTTC. Its protein is CASSATSQETQYF.